This TCR beta chain was obtained from a study of blood T cell repertoires in COVID-19. Study context: The analysed material was cDNA or gDNA that came from T cells, B-cell-depleted T cells, or PBMCs.

In the authors' methods: The assay estimated nucleated cells by amplifying reference gene primers. Method: immunoSEQ multiplex PCR; TCRdb's copy keeps in-frame clones and lacks some. Clonal size and the V and J genes are those of that table, whereas D and trimming came from the DNA. The sample carries 350,000 to 450,000 clones, under 85% recorded once. With V trimmed by 5 bases and J by 4 bases, 7 bases remained unmatched. CDR3 length: 14 residues. Germline CDR1 is PRHDT and CDR2 is FYEKMQ (reference sequence). Before being deemed recovered, Cohort 3 donors had two negative PCRs, clearance, or symptom resolution.

J is TRBJ1-1 and V is TRBV13, with 7 bases lining up with TRBD1. The specimen was PBMCs or T cells enriched from blood (not recorded which). The clonotype comes from a woman in her forties or fifties who had recovered from COVID-19. Here the CDR3 reads CASSHLQGFTEAFF. As DNA, the CDR3 is TGTGCCAGCAGCCACTTACAGGGGTTCACTGAAGCTTTCTTT.